A single sample gave rise to the 2 T cell receptor beta chains below, sequenced in a study of blood T cell repertoires in COVID-19. Repertoires were generated with immunoSEQ multiplex PCR, while TCRdb's copy carries only in-frame clones and drops some. The sample carries 250,000 or so clones, 84% recorded once. The sequencing input was peripheral blood. The receptors come from a man aged 40-50 years who had recovered from COVID-19.

The rearrangement uses TRBV5-4 and TRBJ1-4, with D uncertain. This CDR3 is 14 amino acids long. Trimming shortened V by 4 bases and J by 3 bases, and 10 bases separated the two germline ends. The germline gives CDR1 SGHNT, CDR2 YYREEE (reference sequence). Here the CDR3 DNA reads TGTGCCAGCAGCGACGGGTGGTCTAATGAAAAACTGTTTTTT. This codes for CASSDGWSNEKLFF.

V usage is TRBV9 and J usage is TRBJ1-2; 8 bases align to TRBD1. The V and J ends lost 7 bases and 8 bases, in that order; junction bases with no gene match: 13. The CDR3 runs to 14 residues. Germline V gene sequence: CDR1 SGDLS, CDR2 YYNGEE. The CDR3 reads CASGPGTGTRGYTF. The CDR3 DNA follows: TGTGCCAGCGGTCCCGGGACAGGAACGAGGGGCTACACCTTC.